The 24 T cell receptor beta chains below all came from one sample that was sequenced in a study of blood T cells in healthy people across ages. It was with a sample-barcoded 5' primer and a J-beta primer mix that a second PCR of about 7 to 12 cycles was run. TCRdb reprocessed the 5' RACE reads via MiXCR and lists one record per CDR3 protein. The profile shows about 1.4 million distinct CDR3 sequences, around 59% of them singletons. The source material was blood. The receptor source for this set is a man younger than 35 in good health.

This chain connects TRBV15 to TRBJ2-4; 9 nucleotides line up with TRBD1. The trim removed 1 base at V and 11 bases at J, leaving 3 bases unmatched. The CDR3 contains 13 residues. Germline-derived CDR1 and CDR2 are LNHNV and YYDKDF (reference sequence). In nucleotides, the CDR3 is TGTGCCACCAGCAGAGGGACAGGGGCCTTTCAGTACTTC. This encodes CATSRGTGAFQYF.

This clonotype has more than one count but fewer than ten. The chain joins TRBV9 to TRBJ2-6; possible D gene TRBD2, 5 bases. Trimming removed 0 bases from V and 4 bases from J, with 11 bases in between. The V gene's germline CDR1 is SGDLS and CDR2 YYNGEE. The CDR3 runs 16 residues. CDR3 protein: CASSVDARAGANVLTF. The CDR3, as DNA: TGTGCCAGCAGCGTAGATGCGCGGGCAGGGGCCAACGTCCTGACTTTC.

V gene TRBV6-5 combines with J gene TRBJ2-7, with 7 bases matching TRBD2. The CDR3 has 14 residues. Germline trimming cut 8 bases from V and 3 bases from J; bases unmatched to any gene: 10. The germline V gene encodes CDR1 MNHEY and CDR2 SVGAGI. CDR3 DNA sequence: TGTGCCAGCGGCAGGGAGGGCCGCCTCTACGAGCAGTACTTC. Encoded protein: CASGREGRLYEQYF.

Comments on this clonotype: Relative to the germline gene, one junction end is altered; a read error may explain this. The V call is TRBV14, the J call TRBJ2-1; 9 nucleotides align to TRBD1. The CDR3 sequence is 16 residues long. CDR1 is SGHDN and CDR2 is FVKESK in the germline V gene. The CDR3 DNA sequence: TGCGCCAGCAGCCAAGACCAGGACAGGGGCCAAGAGACCCAGTTCTTC. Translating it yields CASSQDQDRGQETQFF.

The CDR3 sequence is CSADRDPEQFF. In DNA form, the CDR3 reads TGCAGTGCCGACCGGGACCCCGAGCAGTTCTTC. V usage is TRBV20-1 and J usage is TRBJ2-1, with D perhaps TRBD1 or TRBD2 (5 bases each). Looked up from germline, CDR1 is DFQATT and CDR2 is SNEGSKA (reference sequence). The CDR3 runs to 11 residues. V gave up 6 bases and J gave up 10 bases, with 13 bases separating them.

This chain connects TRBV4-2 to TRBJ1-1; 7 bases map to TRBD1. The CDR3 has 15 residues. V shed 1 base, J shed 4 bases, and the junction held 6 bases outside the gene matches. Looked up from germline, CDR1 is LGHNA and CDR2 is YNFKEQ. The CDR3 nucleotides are TGTGCCAGCAGCCAAGGGGAGGGGGCCGGCACTGAAGCTTTCTTT. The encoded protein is CASSQGEGAGTEAFF.

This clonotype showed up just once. The CDR3 region is CASSNSTGLHYGYTF. CDR3 in DNA: TGTGCCAGCAGTAATTCGACAGGGCTCCACTATGGCTACACCTTC. The chain carries TRBV25-1 and TRBJ1-2; the match to TRBD1 covers 7 bases. The CDR3 covers 15 residues. Germline CDR1 is MGHDK and CDR2 is SYGVNS. V was clipped by 5 bases and J by 3 bases; unmatched bases: 9.

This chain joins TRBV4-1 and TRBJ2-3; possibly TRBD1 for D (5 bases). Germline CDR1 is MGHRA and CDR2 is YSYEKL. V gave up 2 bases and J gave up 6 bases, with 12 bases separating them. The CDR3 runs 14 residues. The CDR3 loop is CASSQQRGPDTQYF. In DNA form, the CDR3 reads TGCGCCAGCAGCCAACAAAGGGGCCCTGATACGCAGTATTTT.

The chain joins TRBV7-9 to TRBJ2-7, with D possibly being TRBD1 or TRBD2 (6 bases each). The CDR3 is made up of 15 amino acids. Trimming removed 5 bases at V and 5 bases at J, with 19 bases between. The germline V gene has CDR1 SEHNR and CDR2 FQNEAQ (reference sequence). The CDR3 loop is CASSPPGRGQDEQYF. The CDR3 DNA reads TGTGCCAGCAGCCCGCCGGGACGGGGGCAGGACGAGCAGTACTTC. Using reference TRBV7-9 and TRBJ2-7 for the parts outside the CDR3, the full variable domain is DTGVSQNPRHKITKRGQNVTFRCDPISEHNRLYWYRQTLGQGPEFLTYFQNEAQLEKSRLLSDRFSAERPKGSFSTLEIQRTEQGDSAMYLCASSPPGRGQDEQYFGPGTRLTVT.

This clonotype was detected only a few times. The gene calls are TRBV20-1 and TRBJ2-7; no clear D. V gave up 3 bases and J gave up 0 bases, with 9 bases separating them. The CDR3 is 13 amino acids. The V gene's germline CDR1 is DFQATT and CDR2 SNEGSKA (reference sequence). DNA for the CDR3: TGCAGTGCTAGTCCTCATAGCTCCTACGAGCAGTACTTC. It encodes CSASPHSSYEQYF.

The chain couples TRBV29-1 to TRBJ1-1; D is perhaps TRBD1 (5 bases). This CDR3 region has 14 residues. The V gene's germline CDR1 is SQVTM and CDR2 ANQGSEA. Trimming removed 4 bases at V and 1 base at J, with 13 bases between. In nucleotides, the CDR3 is TGCAGCGTTGTTGGGGCAGGCTGGAACACTGAAGCTTTCTTT. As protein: CSVVGAGWNTEAFF. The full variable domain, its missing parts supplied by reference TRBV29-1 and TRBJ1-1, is SAVISQKPSRDICQRGTSLTIQCQVDSQVTMMFWYRQQPGQSLTLIATANQGSEATYESGFVIDKFPISRPNLTFSTLTVSNMSPEDSSIYLCSVVGAGWNTEAFFGQGTRLTVV.

The CDR3 DNA follows: TGTGCCAGCAGCGTAGGCGGGCCATCTAGCACAGATACGCAGTATTTT. Amino acid sequence: CASSVGGPSSTDTQYF. V and J are TRBV9 and TRBJ2-3; D is possibly TRBD2 (5 bases). Germline CDR1 reads SGDLS; CDR2 reads YYNGEE. CDR3 length: 16 residues. The V gene lost 0 bases and the J gene lost 0 bases, with 11 bases spanning the gap.

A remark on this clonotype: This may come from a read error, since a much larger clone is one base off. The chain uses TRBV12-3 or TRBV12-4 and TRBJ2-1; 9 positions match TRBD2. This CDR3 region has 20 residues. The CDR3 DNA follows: TGTGCCAGCAGTCCACAAGGTTTGCGGGAGGGACCCATATCCTACAATGGGCAGTTCTTC. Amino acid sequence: CASSPQGLREGPISYNGQFF.

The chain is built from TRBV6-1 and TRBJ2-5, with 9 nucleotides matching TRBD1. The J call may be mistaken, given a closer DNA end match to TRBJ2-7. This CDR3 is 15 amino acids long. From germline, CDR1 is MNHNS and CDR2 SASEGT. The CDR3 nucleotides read TGTGCCAGCAGTGAAGTCAGGGACAGGGAGTACGAGCAGTACTTC. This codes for CASSEVRDREYEQYF.

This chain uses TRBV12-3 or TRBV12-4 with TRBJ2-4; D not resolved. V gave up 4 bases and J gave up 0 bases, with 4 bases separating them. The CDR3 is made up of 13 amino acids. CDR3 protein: CASSSVAKNIQYF. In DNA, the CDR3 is TGTGCCAGCAGTTCCGTAGCCAAAAACATTCAGTACTTC.

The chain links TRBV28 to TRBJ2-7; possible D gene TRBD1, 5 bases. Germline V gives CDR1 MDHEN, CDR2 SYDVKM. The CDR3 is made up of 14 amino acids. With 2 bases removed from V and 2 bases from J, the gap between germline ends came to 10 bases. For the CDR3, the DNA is TGTGCCAGCAGTTTAAAAGGGGCCCCCTACGAGCAGTACTTC. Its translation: CASSLKGAPYEQYF.

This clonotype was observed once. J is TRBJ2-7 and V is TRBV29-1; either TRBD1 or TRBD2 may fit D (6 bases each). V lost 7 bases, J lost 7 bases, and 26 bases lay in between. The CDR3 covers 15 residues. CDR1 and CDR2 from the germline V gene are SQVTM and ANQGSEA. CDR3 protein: CSASAGRDNAQEQYF. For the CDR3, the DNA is TGCAGCGCCTCGGCGGGGCGGGACAACGCGCAAGAGCAGTACTTC.

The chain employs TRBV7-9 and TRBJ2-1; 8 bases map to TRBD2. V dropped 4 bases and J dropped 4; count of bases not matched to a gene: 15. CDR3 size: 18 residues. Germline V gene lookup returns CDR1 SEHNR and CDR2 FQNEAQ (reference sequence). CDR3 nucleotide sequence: TGTGCCAGCAGCTCCGGGGGGGACGGCCCCGGGCCTTACAATGAGCAGTTCTTC. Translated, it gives CASSSGGDGPGPYNEQFF.

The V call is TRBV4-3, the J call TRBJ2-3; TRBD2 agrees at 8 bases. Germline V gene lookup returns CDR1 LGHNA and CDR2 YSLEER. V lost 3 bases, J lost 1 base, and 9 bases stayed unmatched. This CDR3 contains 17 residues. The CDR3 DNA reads TGCGCCAGCAGCCACGCGGGGGGCCTTGCTCGCACAGATACGCAGTATTTT. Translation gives CASSHAGGLARTDTQYF.

The CDR3 spells CASSPRGPTTTDTQYF. In DNA, the CDR3 is TGTGCCAGCAGCCCCCGGGGTCCTACGACCACAGATACGCAGTATTTT. The rearrangement links TRBV6-5 to TRBJ2-3; D perhaps matches TRBD2 (5 bases). The CDR3 runs to 16 residues. V lost 6 bases to trimming and J lost 2 bases, with 18 bases between them. Germline loops: CDR1 MNHEY, CDR2 SVGAGI.

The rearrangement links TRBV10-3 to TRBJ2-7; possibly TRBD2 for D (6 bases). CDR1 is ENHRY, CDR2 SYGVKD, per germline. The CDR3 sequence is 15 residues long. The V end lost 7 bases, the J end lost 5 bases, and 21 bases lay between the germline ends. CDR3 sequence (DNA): TGTGCCATCAAGGGTTTGGGCTTCTCGGGGGACGAGCAGTACTTC. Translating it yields CAIKGLGFSGDEQYF.

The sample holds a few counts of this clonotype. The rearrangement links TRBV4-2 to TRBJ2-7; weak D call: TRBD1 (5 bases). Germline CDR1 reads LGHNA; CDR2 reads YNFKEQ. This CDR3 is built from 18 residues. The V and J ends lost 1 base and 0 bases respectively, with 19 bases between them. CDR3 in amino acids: CASSQVIPSGLSSYEQYF. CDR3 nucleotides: TGTGCCAGCAGCCAAGTTATTCCCTCAGGGTTGAGCTCCTACGAGCAGTACTTC.

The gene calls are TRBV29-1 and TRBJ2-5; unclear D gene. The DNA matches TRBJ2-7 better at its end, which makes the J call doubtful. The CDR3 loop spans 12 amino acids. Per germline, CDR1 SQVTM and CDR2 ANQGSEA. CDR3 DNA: TGCAGCGTTTATTCTGGGGTGAGCGAGCAGTACTTC. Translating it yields CSVYSGVSEQYF.

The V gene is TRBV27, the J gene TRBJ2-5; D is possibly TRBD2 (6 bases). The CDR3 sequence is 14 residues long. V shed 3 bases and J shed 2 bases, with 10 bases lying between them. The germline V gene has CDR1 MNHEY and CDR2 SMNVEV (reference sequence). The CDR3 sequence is CASSLGTRQETQYF. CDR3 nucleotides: TGTGCCAGCAGTTTGGGGACTCGTCAAGAGACCCAGTACTTC.